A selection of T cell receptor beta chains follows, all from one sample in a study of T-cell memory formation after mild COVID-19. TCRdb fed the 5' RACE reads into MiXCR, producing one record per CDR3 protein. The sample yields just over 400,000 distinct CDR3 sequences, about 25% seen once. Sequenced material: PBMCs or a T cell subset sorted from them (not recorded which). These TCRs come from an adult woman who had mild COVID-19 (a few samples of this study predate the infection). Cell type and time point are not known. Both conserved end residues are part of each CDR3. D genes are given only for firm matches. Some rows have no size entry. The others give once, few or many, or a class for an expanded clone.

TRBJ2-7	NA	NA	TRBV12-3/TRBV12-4	TGTGCCAGCAGTTCGACCCGGGACTCTAGCTCCTACGAGCAGTACTTC	CASSSTRDSSSYEQYF
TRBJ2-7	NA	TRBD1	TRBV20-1	TGCAGTGCCCCCGGGACAGGGGGCGAGCAGTACTTC	CSAPGTGGEQYF
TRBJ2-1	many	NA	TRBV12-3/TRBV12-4	TGTGCCAGCAGTTTAGCCGGGGCCTACAATGAGCAGTTCTTC	CASSLAGAYNEQFF
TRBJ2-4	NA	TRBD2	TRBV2	TGTGCCAGCAGGGGAGGGCTAGCGGGGAGAGCCAAAAACATTCAGTACTTC	CASRGGLAGRAKNIQYF
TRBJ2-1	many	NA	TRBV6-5	TGTGCCAGCAGTGAAGACTTCGCGGGGAGCTCCTACAATGAGCAGTTCTTC	CASSEDFAGSSYNEQFF
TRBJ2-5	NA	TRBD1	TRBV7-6	TGTTCCAGCAGCTTTATGACAGGGGTCGTGGAGACCCAGTACTTC	CSSSFMTGVVETQYF
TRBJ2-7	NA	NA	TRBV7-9	TGTGCCAGCAGCCCGGACCGGCTTACCTACGAGCAGTACTTC	CASSPDRLTYEQYF
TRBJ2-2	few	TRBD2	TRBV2	TGTGCCAGCAGGAGGTCGGGACTAGCAACCACCGGGGAGCTGTTTTTT	CASRRSGLATTGELFF
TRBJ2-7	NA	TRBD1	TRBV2	TGTGCCAGCAGATTCGACAGGGGATCCTACGAGCAGTACTTC	CASRFDRGSYEQYF
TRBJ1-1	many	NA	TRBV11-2	TGTGCCAGCAGCACAGAAACCGGGACTCCTGGGAAAGCTTTCTTT	CASSTETGTPGKAFF
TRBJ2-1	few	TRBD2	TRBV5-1	TGCGCCAGCAGATCCAGCGGGGGTGGGCAGTTCTTC	CASRSSGGGQFF
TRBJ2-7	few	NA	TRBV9	TGTGCCAGCAGCGTAGGAGGCGGCCAGGGTCTCTACGAGCAGTACTTC	CASSVGGGQGLYEQYF
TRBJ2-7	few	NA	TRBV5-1	TGCGCCAGCAGCCTGACAGAACCTCGTGTATTGGACGAGCAGTACTTC	CASSLTEPRVLDEQYF
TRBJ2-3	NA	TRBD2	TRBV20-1	TGCAGTGCTAGACCAGGGACTAGCGGCACAGATACGCAGTATTTT	CSARPGTSGTDTQYF
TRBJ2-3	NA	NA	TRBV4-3	TGCGCCAGCAGCACAGGCCTAGGTCGGGATACGCAGTATTTT	CASSTGLGRDTQYF
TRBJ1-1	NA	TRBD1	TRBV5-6	TGTGCCAGCAGCTTCCAGGGGGTCTCTGAAGCTTTCTTT	CASSFQGVSEAFF